This TCR beta chain was identified in a study of T cells in tuberculosis. Background on the study: Sequenced TCRs come from CD1B-GMM tetramer-binding T cells.

Sorting used thawed, overnight-rested PBMC stained with anti-CD3, a viability dye and GMM-loaded CD1B tetramer. C32 glucose monomycolate from Rhodococcus equi was loaded onto the CD1B tetramers. About 94,000 tetramer-negative cells were sorted from each donor. Generated by immunoSEQ multiplex PCR, the TCRdb table keeps only in-frame clones and is missing some. The table records roughly 92,000 clones, approximately 90% of them present only once. The CDR3 runs 15 residues. J was trimmed by 2 bases and V by 7 bases; bases with no gene match: 7. The germline CDR1 and CDR2 sequences are SGHRS and YFSETQ. The sequencing sample was made of CD1b-GMM tetramer-negative cells sorted from PBMCs. The chain couples TRBV5-1 to TRBJ2-2, with 8 bases that match TRBD2. The TCR originated in an adult woman with latent tuberculosis. The CDR3 sequence is CASGPAGGNTGELFF. CDR3 DNA sequence: TGCGCCAGCGGTCCGGCGGGGGGAAACACCGGGGAGCTGTTTTTT.